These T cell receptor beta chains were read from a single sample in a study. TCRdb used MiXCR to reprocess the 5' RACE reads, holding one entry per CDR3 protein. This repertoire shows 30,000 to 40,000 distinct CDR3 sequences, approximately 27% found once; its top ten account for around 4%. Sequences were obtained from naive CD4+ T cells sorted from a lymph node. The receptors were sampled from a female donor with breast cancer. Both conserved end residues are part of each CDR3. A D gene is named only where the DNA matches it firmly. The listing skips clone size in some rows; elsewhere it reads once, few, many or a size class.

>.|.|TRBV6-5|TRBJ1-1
CASAPIGRNTEAFF
TGTGCCAGCGCACCTATCGGACGGAACACTGAAGCTTTCTTT
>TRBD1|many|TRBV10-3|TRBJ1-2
CAIRYITGVGNYGYTF
TGTGCCATCAGATACATCACAGGGGTCGGTAACTATGGCTACACCTTC
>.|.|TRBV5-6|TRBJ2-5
CASSPTSQETQYF
TGTGCCAGCAGCCCGACTTCACAAGAGACCCAGTACTTC
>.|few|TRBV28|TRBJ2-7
CASISLRWGYEQYF
TGTGCCAGCATTAGTCTCAGGTGGGGATACGAGCAGTACTTC
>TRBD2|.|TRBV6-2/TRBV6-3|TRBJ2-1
CASCGTSGRAQGLDEQFF
TGTGCCAGCTGCGGGACTAGCGGGAGGGCCCAGGGGTTGGATGAGCAGTTCTTC
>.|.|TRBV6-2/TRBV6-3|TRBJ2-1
CASSYSVPHDEQFF
TGTGCCAGCAGTTACTCGGTCCCGCACGATGAGCAGTTCTTC
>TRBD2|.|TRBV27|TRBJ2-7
CASSLTSGTAYEQYF
TGTGCCAGCAGTTTGACTAGCGGGACCGCCTACGAGCAGTACTTC
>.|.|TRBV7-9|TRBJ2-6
CASSLVGSGANVLTF
TGTGCCAGCAGCTTGGTCGGGTCTGGGGCCAACGTCCTGACTTTC
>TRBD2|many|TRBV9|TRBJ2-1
CASSVGQRGGNNEQFF
TGTGCCAGCAGCGTAGGTCAGCGGGGGGGCAACAATGAGCAGTTCTTC
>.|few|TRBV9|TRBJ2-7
CASSGAPQVNGDSYEQYF
TGTGCCAGCAGCGGGGCCCCTCAAGTTAACGGGGACTCCTACGAGCAGTACTTC
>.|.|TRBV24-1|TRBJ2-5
CATSETDGPGLETQYF
TGTGCCACCAGTGAAACGGACGGCCCCGGCCTGGAGACCCAGTACTTC
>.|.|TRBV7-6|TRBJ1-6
CASSSGSSYNSPLHF
TGTGCCAGCAGCTCTGGGAGCTCCTATAATTCACCCCTCCACTTT
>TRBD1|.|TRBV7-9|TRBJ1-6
CASSIQGIGSPLHF
TGTGCCAGCAGCATACAGGGGATAGGATCACCCCTCCACTTT
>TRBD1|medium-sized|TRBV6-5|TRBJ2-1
CASSYSLQGPYNEQFF
TGTGCCAGCAGTTACTCGTTACAGGGGCCATACAATGAGCAGTTCTTC
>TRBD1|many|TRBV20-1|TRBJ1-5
CSARQGANQPQPF
TGCAGTGCTAGACAGGGGGCGAATCAGCCCCAGCCCTTT
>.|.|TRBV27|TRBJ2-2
CASSWVGGELFF
TGTGCCAGCAGTTGGGTAGGCGGGGAGCTGTTTTTT
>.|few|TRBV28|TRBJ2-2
CAIPIGVNTGELFF
TGTGCCATCCCTATAGGGGTGAACACCGGGGAGCTGTTTTTT
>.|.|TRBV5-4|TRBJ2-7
CASSLATGSSYEQYF
TGTGCCAGCAGCTTGGCCACGGGCAGCTCCTACGAGCAGTACTTC
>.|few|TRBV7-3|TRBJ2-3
CASSLGAGRTDTQYF
TGTGCCAGCAGCTTGGGGGCGGGGCGCACAGATACGCAGTATTTT
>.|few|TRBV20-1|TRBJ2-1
CSARDMRSSPNEQFF
TGCAGTGCTAGAGATATGAGGTCAAGCCCCAATGAGCAGTTCTTC
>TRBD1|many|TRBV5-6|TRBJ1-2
CASSLTGVNYGYTF
TGTGCCAGCAGCCTTACAGGGGTAAACTATGGCTACACCTTC
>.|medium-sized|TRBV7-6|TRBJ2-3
CASSLSPNLERGDTQYF
TGTGCCAGCAGCTTATCTCCTAACCTCGAGCGCGGAGATACGCAGTATTTT
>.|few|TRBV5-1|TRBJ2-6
CASSLTGTSGANVLTF
TGCGCCAGCAGTTTGACAGGAACTTCTGGGGCCAACGTCCTGACTTTC
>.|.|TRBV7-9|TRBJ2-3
CASSPGGNTQYF
TGTGCCAGCAGCCCAGGAGGGAATACGCAGTATTTT
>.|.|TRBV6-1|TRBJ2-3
CASSENRRQFTDTQYF
TGTGCCAGCAGTGAAAACCGTCGGCAGTTTACAGATACGCAGTATTTT
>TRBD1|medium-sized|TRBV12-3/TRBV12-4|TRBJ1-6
CASRGDRRSPLHF
TGTGCCAGCAGGGGGGACAGGCGTTCACCCCTCCACTTT
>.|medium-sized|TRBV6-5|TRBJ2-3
CASSNAGTHGDTQYF
TGTGCCAGCAGCAACGCCGGGACCCACGGAGATACGCAGTATTTT
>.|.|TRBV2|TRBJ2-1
CAIQDYDNEQFF
TGTGCCATCCAGGACTACGACAATGAGCAGTTCTTC
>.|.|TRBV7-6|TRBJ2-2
CASSPSNTGELFF
TGTGCCAGCAGCCCATCGAACACCGGGGAGCTGTTTTTT
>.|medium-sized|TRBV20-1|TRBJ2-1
CSARDGGGEQFF
TGCAGTGCTAGAGACGGCGGGGGCGAGCAGTTCTTC
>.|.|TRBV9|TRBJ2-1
CAGTSPIGGQQEQFF
TGTGCCGGCACCTCACCCATAGGGGGTCAACAGGAGCAGTTCTTC
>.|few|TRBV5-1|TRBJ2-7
CASKTRDTSYEQYF
TGCGCCAGCAAAACCCGGGACACTTCCTACGAGCAGTACTTC